The 16 T cell receptor beta chains reported below all come from one sample, sequenced in a study of blood T cell repertoires in COVID-19. Only in-frame clones appear in the TCRdb table, and some are missing; sequencing was by immunoSEQ multiplex PCR. The repertoire includes more than 80,000 clones, 65% to 80% of them detected once, and about a fifth sits in the top ten. Sequencing was done on a sample of peripheral blood. All receptors come from a woman older than 75 with active or convalescent COVID-19.

The CDR3 bases are TGCGCCAGCAGCCGACTAGCGGGGGGGTACCAAGAGACCCAGTACTTC. The encoded protein is CASSRLAGGYQETQYF. V and J are TRBV5-1 and TRBJ2-5; the match to TRBD2 covers 14 bases. The CDR3 is made up of 16 amino acids. Germline values: CDR1 SGHRS, CDR2 YFSETQ. V dropped 4 bases and J dropped 0; count of bases not matched to a gene: 2.

This rearrangement joins TRBV5-6 to TRBJ1-3; D might be TRBD1 (6 bases). CDR1 is SGHDT and CDR2 is YYEEEE in the germline V gene. The CDR3 consists of 15 residues. V was trimmed by 3 bases and J by 4 bases, leaving 14 bases between them. The CDR3 DNA sequence: TGTGCCAGCAGCTCCAGGTGGGGGCCGGGAAACACCATATATTTT. Its translation is CASSSRWGPGNTIYF.

The chain uses TRBV12-3 or TRBV12-4 and TRBJ2-2, with unresolved D. The ends were cut back, 6 bases at V and 1 base at J, with 3 bases in the middle. CDR3 length: 12 amino acids. The CDR3 sequence: CASRLNTGELFF. CDR3 sequence (DNA): TGTGCCAGCAGACTGAACACCGGGGAGCTGTTTTTT.

This clone was observed many times. This chain links TRBV2 with TRBJ2-7, with 8 bases lining up with TRBD1. This CDR3 is 15 amino acids long. Losses at the gene ends were 6 bases for V and 6 bases for J; bases not matched to a gene: 13. CDR1 and CDR2 (germline): SNHLY, FYNNEI. The CDR3 nucleotides are TGTGCCAGCAGCCGCGACAGGGGTTGGGCCGTCGAGCAGTACTTC. Translation gives CASSRDRGWAVEQYF.

The rearrangement uses TRBV9 and TRBJ2-1, with D maybe TRBD2 (6 bases). Germline lookup yields CDR1 SGDLS and CDR2 YYNGEE. Trimming stripped 6 bases from V and 0 bases from J, with 13 bases between. The CDR3 length is 15 residues. CDR3 residues: CASTPRDFSYNEQFF. For the CDR3, the DNA is TGTGCCAGCACGCCCCGGGACTTCTCCTACAATGAGCAGTTCTTC.

This rearrangement joins TRBV9 to TRBJ1-1; D may be TRBD1 (5 bases). V was shortened by 0 bases and J by 1 base, with 19 bases between the two germline ends. This CDR3 comprises 18 residues. Per the germline V gene, CDR1 is SGDLS and CDR2 is YYNGEE. CDR3 coding DNA: TGTGCCAGCAGCGTAGCGGAAACGTCAGGGTCACCGAACACTGAAGCTTTCTTT. This codes for CASSVAETSGSPNTEAFF. The whole variable domain, remainder taken from reference TRBV9 and TRBJ1-1, is DSGVTQTPKHLITATGQRVTLRCSPRSGDLSVYWYQQSLDQGLQFLIQYYNGEERAKGNILERFSAQQFPDLHSELNLSSLELGDSALYFCASSVAETSGSPNTEAFFGQGTRLTVV.

This clone was recorded only once. The chain uses TRBV6-1 and TRBJ1-3; 7 bases are a match to TRBD1. The germline CDR1 and CDR2 sequences are MNHNS and SASEGT. The CDR3 is 16 residues long. J lost 0 bases, V lost 4 bases, and 6 bases had no gene match. CDR3 loop: CASSATTGPSGNTIYF. The CDR3 DNA reads TGTGCCAGCAGTGCAACGACAGGGCCCTCTGGAAACACCATATATTTT.

This clone was counted a single time. This chain uses TRBV5-1 with TRBJ2-5; the match to TRBD2 covers 8 bases. This CDR3 has 15 amino acids. Germline CDR1 and CDR2: SGHRS and YFSETQ. V trimming: 3 bases; J trimming: 0 bases; junction bases outside the gene matches: 4. CDR3 DNA sequence: TGCGCCAGCAGCTCCGGGGGGGGCAACCAAGAGACCCAGTACTTC. Its translation: CASSSGGGNQETQYF.

V usage is TRBV5-6 and J usage is TRBJ2-5; 11 bases agree with TRBD2. The CDR3 consists of 15 residues. Germline V gene data show CDR1 as SGHDT and CDR2 as YYEEEE. With 1 base clipped from V and 6 bases from J, the junction kept 5 bases outside the gene matches. The CDR3 region is CASSLSLAGGKTQYF. CDR3 DNA: TGTGCCAGCAGCTTGTCGCTAGCGGGGGGCAAGACCCAGTACTTC.

Remarks on this clone: A junction end diverges from the germline sequence, so it may reflect a read error. This rearrangement joins TRBV7-7 to TRBJ2-3; 8 positions agree with TRBD1. Germline lookup yields CDR1 SSHAT and CDR2 FNYEAQ (reference sequence). The CDR3 has 14 residues. In DNA form, the CDR3 reads TGTGCTAGCAGCTTAGTACAGGGGGCAGATACGCAGTATTTT. This codes for CASSLVQGADTQYF.

The rearrangement links TRBV5-4 to TRBJ1-1; 7 bases match TRBD1. Germline loops: CDR1 SGHNT, CDR2 YYREEE (reference sequence). V lost 0 bases to trimming and J lost 4 bases; unmatched junction nucleotides: 9. The CDR3 totals 16 residues. Here the CDR3 DNA reads TGTGCCAGCAGCTTGGACCCGACAGGGCAGGGCACTGAAGCTTTCTTT. This encodes CASSLDPTGQGTEAFF.

The rearrangement uses TRBV7-2 and TRBJ1-2, with D hard to call. Trimming pared 4 bases from V and 6 bases from J, leaving 18 bases between. The CDR3 runs 15 residues. Germline CDR1 SGHTA, CDR2 FQGNSA. In DNA, the CDR3 is TGTGCCAGCAGCTCTAGCGGGAACCGCCCCCATGGCTACACCTTC. Translated, it gives CASSSSGNRPHGYTF.

The rearrangement joins TRBV7-2 to TRBJ2-3; 9 nucleotides align to TRBD2. This CDR3 contains 13 residues. Germline assignment: CDR1 SGHTA and CDR2 FQGNSA. Trimming took 10 bases from V and 1 from J; bases not matched to a gene: 3. Here the CDR3 reads CAIPSGGTDTQYF. The CDR3 coding sequence is TGTGCCATCCCTAGCGGGGGCACAGATACGCAGTATTTT.

The rearrangement joins TRBV20-1 to TRBJ1-2, with unresolved D. The CDR3 extends over 11 amino acids. The V end was cut by 6 bases, the J end by 6 bases, with 11 bases between. The germline CDR1 and CDR2 sequences are DFQATT and SNEGSKA (reference sequence). DNA for the CDR3: TGCAGTGCCCTTGCGGTGAATGGCTACACCTTC. Residues: CSALAVNGYTF.

This sequence joins TRBV6-6 and TRBJ2-2; 8 bases agree with TRBD2. CDR3 length: 16 residues. CDR1 and CDR2 (germline): MNHNY, SVGAGI (reference sequence). J lost 5 bases, V lost 0 bases, and 5 bases had no gene match. The CDR3 DNA follows: TGTGCCAGCAGTTACTCGCCAGCGGGGGAGACCGGGGAGCTGTTTTTT. It yields the protein CASSYSPAGETGELFF.

The CDR3 spells CASSHRTVNSYEQYF. The CDR3 DNA follows: TGTGCCAGCAGTCATAGGACAGTAAACTCCTACGAGCAGTACTTC. The chain uses TRBV27 and TRBJ2-7; D possibly corresponds to TRBD1 (6 bases). The V end lost 5 bases, the J end lost 0 bases, and 14 bases lay between the germline ends. The germline gives CDR1 MNHEY, CDR2 SMNVEV (reference sequence). The CDR3 extends over 15 amino acids.